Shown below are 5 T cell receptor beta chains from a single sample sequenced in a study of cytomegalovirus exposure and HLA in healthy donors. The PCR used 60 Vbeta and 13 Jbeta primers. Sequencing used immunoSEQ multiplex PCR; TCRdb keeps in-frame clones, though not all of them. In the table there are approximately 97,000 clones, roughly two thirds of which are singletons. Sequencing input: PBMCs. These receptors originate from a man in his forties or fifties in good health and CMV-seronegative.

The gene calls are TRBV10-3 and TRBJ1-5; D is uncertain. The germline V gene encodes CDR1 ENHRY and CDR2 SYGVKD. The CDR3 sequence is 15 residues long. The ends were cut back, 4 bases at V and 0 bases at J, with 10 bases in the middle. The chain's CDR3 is CAISARGYSNQPQHF. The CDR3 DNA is TGTGCCATCAGTGCTCGCGGTTATAGCAATCAGCCCCAGCATTTT.

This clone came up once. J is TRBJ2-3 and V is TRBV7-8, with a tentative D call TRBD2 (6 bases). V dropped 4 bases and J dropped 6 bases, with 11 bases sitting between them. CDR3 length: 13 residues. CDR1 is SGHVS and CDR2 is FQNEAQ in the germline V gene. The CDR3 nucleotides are TGTGCCAGCAGCTGGAGGGGTTTGGATACGCAGTATTTT. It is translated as CASSWRGLDTQYF.

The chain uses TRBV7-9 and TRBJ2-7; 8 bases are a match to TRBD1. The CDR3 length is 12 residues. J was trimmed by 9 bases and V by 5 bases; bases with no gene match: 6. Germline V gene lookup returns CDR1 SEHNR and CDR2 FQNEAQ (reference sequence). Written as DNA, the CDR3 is TGTGCCAGCAGCCCGGACAGGGCTCGGCAGTACTTC. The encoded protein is CASSPDRARQYF.

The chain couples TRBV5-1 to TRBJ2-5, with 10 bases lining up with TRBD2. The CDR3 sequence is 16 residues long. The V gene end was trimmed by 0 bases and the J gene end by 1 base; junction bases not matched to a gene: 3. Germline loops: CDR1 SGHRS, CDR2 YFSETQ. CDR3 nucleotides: TGCGCCAGCAGCTTGGCCCCTAGCGGGGGCCAAGAGACCCAGTACTTC. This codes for CASSLAPSGGQETQYF.

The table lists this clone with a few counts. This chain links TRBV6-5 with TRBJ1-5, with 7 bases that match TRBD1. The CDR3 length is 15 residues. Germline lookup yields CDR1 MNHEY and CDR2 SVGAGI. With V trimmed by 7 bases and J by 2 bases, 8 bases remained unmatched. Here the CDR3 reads CASTGDRDGNQPQHF. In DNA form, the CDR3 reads TGTGCCAGCACCGGCGACAGGGACGGCAATCAGCCCCAGCATTTT.